Below, one TCR beta chain is given with its context. Every sample gave at least 5 micrograms of total RNA when it was extracted. This entry is derived from a study of blood T cells in healthy people across ages. Together with a sample-barcoded 5' primer, a J-beta primer mix was included in a second PCR lasting about 6 to 12 cycles. TCRdb redid the calling of the 5' RACE reads with MiXCR, one entry per CDR3 protein. The sample yields 650,000 to 800,000 distinct CDR3 sequences, approximately 48% seen once. V was shortened by 4 bases and J by 4 bases, with 13 bases between the two germline ends. CDR1 SQVTM and CDR2 ANQGSEA come from the germline V gene. This CDR3 is built from 13 residues.

J is TRBJ1-1 and V is TRBV29-1; D ambiguous. The TCR was taken from a man in his 60s in good health. Sample: blood. CDR3 sequence (DNA): TGCAGCGTTGTTCGCCAGGAGGGCACTGAAGCTTTCTTT. Translating gives CSVVRQEGTEAFF.